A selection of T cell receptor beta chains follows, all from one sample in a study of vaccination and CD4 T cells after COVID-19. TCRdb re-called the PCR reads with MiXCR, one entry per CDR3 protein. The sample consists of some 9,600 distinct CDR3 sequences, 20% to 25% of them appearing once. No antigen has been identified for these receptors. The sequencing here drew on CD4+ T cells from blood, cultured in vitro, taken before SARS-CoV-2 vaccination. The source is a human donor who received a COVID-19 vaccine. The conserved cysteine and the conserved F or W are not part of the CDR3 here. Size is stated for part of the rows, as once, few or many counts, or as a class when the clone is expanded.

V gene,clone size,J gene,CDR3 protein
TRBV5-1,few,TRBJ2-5,ASSLTRETQY
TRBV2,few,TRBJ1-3,ASSAERQGRRNTIY
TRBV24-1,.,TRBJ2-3,ATTKGGGGTDTQY
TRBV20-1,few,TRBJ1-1,SAPRRGNTEAF
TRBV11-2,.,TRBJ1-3,ASSLGLEAGNTIY
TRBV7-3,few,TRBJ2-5,ASSSTGGRETQY
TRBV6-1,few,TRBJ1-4,ASSTDRNSRVNEKLF
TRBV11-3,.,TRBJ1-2,ASSPGTGTHVNYGYT
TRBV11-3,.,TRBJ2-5,ASSLGSEETQY
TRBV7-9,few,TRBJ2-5,ASSPHGGRETQY
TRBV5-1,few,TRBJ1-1,ASSNDRGRLNTEAF
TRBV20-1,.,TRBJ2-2,SALTGTRNTGELF
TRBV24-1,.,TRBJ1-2,ATSDSGGGPNYGYT
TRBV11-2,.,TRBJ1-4,ASSLGRSGQGGEKLF
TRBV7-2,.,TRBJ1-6,ASSLARGGPPLH
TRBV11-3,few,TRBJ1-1,ASSFGGPGTEAF
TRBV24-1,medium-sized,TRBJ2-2,ATSVLPGLAGGTGELF
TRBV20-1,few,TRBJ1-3,SAGTVGNTIY
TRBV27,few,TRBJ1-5,ATLPDRVSNQPQH
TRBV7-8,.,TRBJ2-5,ASSLVGDSQETQY
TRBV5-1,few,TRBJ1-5,ASSFAGTSNQPQH
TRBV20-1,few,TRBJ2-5,SARVAGLQETQY
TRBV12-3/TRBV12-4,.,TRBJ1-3,ASSLVARSSGNTIY
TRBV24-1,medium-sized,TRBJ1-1,ATRDSSLSTEAF
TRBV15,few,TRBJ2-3,ATSRELGGLTDTQY
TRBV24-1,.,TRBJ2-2,ATSDSGTAENTGELF
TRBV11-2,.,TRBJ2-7,ASSLTSGDSYEQY
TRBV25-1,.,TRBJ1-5,ASSGEDRGGNQPQH